Below, 13 T cell receptor beta chains from the same sample are listed, as sequenced in a study of glioma-infiltrating T cells. TCR alpha and beta CDR3 regions were amplified from RNA using iRepertoire nested multiplex PCR. Using its own MiXCR run on the multiplex PCR reads, TCRdb lists one record per CDR3 protein. The sample has fewer than 200,000 distinct CDR3 sequences, 32% seen once; the top ten hold 20% to 25%. Sequenced input: glioma tissue, nonneoplastic brain tissue, or PBMCs (not recorded which). These TCRs come from a human donor with low-grade glioma or glioblastoma, undergoing nonglioma brain surgery, or in good health (not recorded which).

The chain carries TRBV28 and TRBJ2-7, with D possibly being TRBD2 (6 bases). Germline CDR1 and CDR2: MDHEN and SYDVKM. V was clipped by 11 bases and J by 10 bases, with 15 bases between them. The CDR3 is 10 amino acids. The CDR3: CAAGSYYQYF. CDR3 nucleotides: TGTGCCGCGGGATCCTACTATCAGTACTTC.

A word on this clonotype: Being one base from a much bigger clone, this may be a read error. This chain uses TRBV10-3 with TRBJ1-2; 9 bases fit TRBD1. The germline CDR1 and CDR2 sequences are ENHRY and SYGVKD. CDR3 length: 14 amino acids. V gave up 0 bases and J gave up 10 bases; unmatched junction bases: 6. CDR3 amino acids: CAISESWDRADYTF. CDR3 sequence (DNA): TGTGCCATCAGTGAGTCTTGGGACAGGGCTGACTACACCTTC.

Concerning this clonotype itself: A much larger clone differs from this one at a single base, so this may be a read error. This chain joins TRBV7-6 and TRBJ2-2, with D possibly TRBD2 on 6 matching bases. This CDR3 region has 15 residues. CDR1 SGHVS and CDR2 FNYEAQ come from the germline V gene. Trimming pared 5 bases from V and 5 bases from J, leaving 15 bases between. The CDR3 DNA sequence: TGTGCCAGCAGCCGACTGCCGGGAGTAACCGGGGAGCTGTTTTTT. Protein sequence: CASSRLPGVTGELFF. Supplemented by reference TRBV7-6 and TRBJ2-2, the full variable domain reads GAGVSQSPRYKVTKRGQDVALRCDPISGHVSLYWYRQALGQGPEFLTYFNYEAQQDKSGLPNDRFSAERPEGSISTLTIQRTEQRDSAMYRCASSRLPGVTGELFFGEGSRLTVL.

This clonotype was picked up a small number of times. The V call is TRBV5-1, the J call TRBJ1-3; unclear D gene. Looked up from germline, CDR1 is SGHRS and CDR2 is YFSETQ. This CDR3 has 15 residues. V was trimmed by 2 bases and J by 4 bases, leaving 13 bases between them. The CDR3 region has the DNA TGCGCCAGCAGCTTCGGGGAAGTCTTAGGAAACACCATATATTTT. Translation: CASSFGEVLGNTIYF.

About this clonotype itself: It may be a read error: a sequence one base away is much more abundant. CDR3 nucleotide sequence: TGTGCCAGCAGTTCAATCTGGACAGGGGGACAGACCCAGTACTTC. This translates into CASSSIWTGGQTQYF. V usage is TRBV6-6 and J usage is TRBJ2-5, with TRBD1 matching over 10 bases. The CDR3 runs 15 residues. Germline V gene sequence: CDR1 MNHNY, CDR2 SVGAGI (reference sequence). V shed 4 bases and J 6 bases; nucleotides not matched to a gene: 8.

This chain connects TRBV7-9 to TRBJ2-1; 8 nucleotides match TRBD2. The CDR3 sequence is 19 residues long. Losses at the gene ends were 1 base for V and 0 bases for J; bases not matched to a gene: 11. Germline lookup yields CDR1 SEHNR and CDR2 FQNEAQ (reference sequence). The CDR3 nucleotides read TGTGCCAGCAGCTTAGTAGTACTAGCGGACGACAGCTCCTACAATGAGCAGTTCTTC. This encodes CASSLVVLADDSSYNEQFF. Variable domain in full (rest from reference TRBV7-9 and TRBJ2-1): DTGVSQNPRHKITKRGQNVTFRCDPISEHNRLYWYRQTLGQGPEFLTYFQNEAQLEKSRLLSDRFSAERPKGSFSTLEIQRTEQGDSAMYLCASSLVVLADDSSYNEQFFGPGTRLTVL.

This clonotype was recorded many times. This sequence joins TRBV7-6 and TRBJ2-1, with TRBD2 matching 7 bases. Germline V gene lookup returns CDR1 SGHVS and CDR2 FNYEAQ. This CDR3 region has 17 residues. The V and J ends lost 1 base and 4 bases, in that order; junction bases with no gene match: 10. The CDR3 region is CASSLEGRLAAYNEQFF. CDR3 sequence (DNA): TGTGCCAGCAGCTTAGAGGGGAGGCTAGCGGCTTACAATGAGCAGTTCTTC.

In this sample, this clonotype turned up many times. V usage is TRBV6-1 and J usage is TRBJ2-7, with a tentative D call TRBD2 (5 bases). Trimming shortened V by 7 bases and J by 0 bases, and 7 bases separated the two germline ends. The length of the CDR3 is 12 residues. The germline gives CDR1 MNHNS, CDR2 SASEGT. The CDR3 bases are TGTGCCAGCAAAGGGAGCTCCTACGAGCAGTACTTC. Its protein product is CASKGSSYEQYF.

Ten or more counts support this clonotype. J is TRBJ2-3 and V is TRBV19; 7 nucleotides agree with TRBD2. CDR1 and CDR2 (germline): LNHDA, SQIVND (reference sequence). The length of the CDR3 is 13 residues. V lost 10 bases and J lost 0; bases outside the gene matches: 4. This CDR3 is CAISGTSTDTQYF. Written as DNA, the CDR3 is TGTGCCATCAGCGGGACTAGCACAGATACGCAGTATTTT.

This clonotype has at least ten counts. The chain employs TRBV12-3 or TRBV12-4 and TRBJ1-5; no definite D call. The CDR3 covers 16 residues. Trimming removed 3 bases from V and 3 bases from J, with 15 bases in between. The CDR3 loop is CASSFDQAVFNQPQHF. The CDR3 DNA follows: TGTGCCAGCAGTTTTGATCAGGCGGTGTTCAATCAGCCCCAGCATTTT.

This rearrangement joins TRBV30 to TRBJ2-3; unclear D gene. The CDR3 length is 12 residues. The germline V gene has CDR1 GTSNPN and CDR2 SVGIG (reference sequence). Trimming removed 0 bases from V and 14 bases from J, with 15 bases in between. CDR3 residues: CAWSVGLSGPYF. CDR3 DNA sequence: TGTGCCTGGAGTGTAGGGCTCAGTGGTCCGTATTTT.

The chain links TRBV6-9 to TRBJ2-1; 10 bases match TRBD2. Trimming removed 4 bases from V and 9 bases from J; junction bases left unmatched: 3. The germline CDR1 and CDR2 sequences are MNHGY and SVAAGI. The CDR3 consists of 13 residues. The DNA for the CDR3 is TGTGCCAGCAGTTCTAGCGGGAGCGCTGAGCAGTTCTTC. Translating gives CASSSSGSAEQFF.

J is TRBJ1-1 and V is TRBV3-1; no clear D. The CDR3 has 13 amino acids. V lost 1 base to trimming and J lost 11 bases, with 14 bases between them. CDR1 is LGHDT and CDR2 is YNNKEL in the germline V gene (reference sequence). The CDR3 region has the DNA TGTGCCAGCAGCCAAGGCGCCTGGCCTGCCGCTTTCTTT. It is translated as CASSQGAWPAAFF.